This T cell receptor beta chain was found in a study of blood T cell repertoires in COVID-19 (dated by TCRdb to 2018 to 2020). Notes on the research overall: Samples from collaborators originated in the United States, Italy and Spain and spanned both the acute and convalescent phases of COVID-19. The samples were drawn from the first 160 participants of the ongoing ImmuneRACE study and from roughly 1,300 subjects provided by 6 global collaborators. The repertoires were made available in a free public database intended to serve as a resource for research on the immune response to SARS-CoV-2. Nearly every sample came with metadata listing a de-identified subject ID, COVID-19 status, age in years and sex. The prospective study material was composed of cDNA or gDNA derived from T cells, B-cell-depleted T cells, or PBMCs. Deeply sampled blood TCRbeta repertoires from subjects exposed to, actively infected with, or recovered from COVID-19 were included in the dataset. Where available, HLA class I and class II types were obtained from metadata supplied by the sample provider rather than from assay-based typing.

The immunoSEQ Assay, a bias-controlled multiplex PCR, was used to amplify TCRbeta CDR3 regions from genomic DNA. The study's own analysis went as follows. The number of nucleated cells in each sample was estimated by amplification of reference gene primers within the assay. To quantify the absolute abundance of each unique TCRbeta CDR3 rearrangement, sequence reads were collapsed and filtered. For each sample, productive Simpson clonality was calculated as the square root of Simpson's diversity index over productive rearrangements. The table was pulled from immuneACCESS by TCRdb, which kept in-frame rearrangements only. Such tables lose some clones; where checked, under half of the loss comes from unresolved V genes, and the rest has no known cause. V and J calls and clone size come straight from that table; D and trimming were deduced from the DNA. In all, the sample holds around 320,000 clones, and nearly 90% of those were seen once. The top ten clones comprise approximately 4% of the sample.

The CDR3, from cysteine to phenylalanine, totals 13 residues. The only DNA kept is the CDR3, 39 bases in frame from the first base. The junction carries 11 bases between V and J, which are trimmed by 2 bases and 6 bases respectively. Taken from the germline V gene, the CDR1 and CDR2 loops are SGDLS and YYNGEE. Results and caveats for the whole study, not just this receptor: Clinical and demographic metadata were provided uncurated, with the amount varying by source and participant.

Notes on this clone: Its antigen is currently not known. No clone much larger than this one lies a single base away; base qualities are absent.

Participants in the prospective study were enrolled through a virtual design, were aged about 18 to 90 years, and lived in under 25 United States geographic areas. In the prospective study, participants were assigned to cohorts based on the clinical history participants reported in a screening survey and a study questionnaire. Each participant in the prospective study had whole blood, serum and a nasopharyngeal or oropharyngeal swab collected by mobile phlebotomists. Participants in the prospective study had the option to provide additional blood draws and questionnaires over an approximately 2-month period. Blood samples from the prospective study were shipped frozen or at room temperature prior to DNA extraction.

This sequence uses TRBV9 and TRBJ1-2; the D region possibly corresponds to TRBD1 (6 bases align). Material: PBMCs or T cells enriched from blood (not recorded which). This receptor was obtained from a woman between 18 and 29 years old with acute COVID-19. The CDR3 region: CASSVDSGDGYTF. The base sequence is TGTGCCAGCAGCGTGGACAGCGGGGATGGCTACACCTTC.